The rows below give T cell receptor beta chains drawn from one sample of a study of shared T cell receptors in the human thymus. The method was immunoSEQ multiplex PCR; TCRdb's version includes in-frame clones alone and lacks a portion of them. The repertoire holds about 660,000 clones, with 70% to 90% as singletons. These data were also reused for a study on human thymus T cells.

The sequenced sample consisted of thymocytes. The origin of the receptors is a boy younger than two with a congenital heart defect. Each CDR3 is given with its conserved first and last residue. The D gene is left open where the match is weak. A row's size may be missing; if present it is once, few, many or a size class.

v_gene	d_gene	abundance	j_gene	CDR3aa	CDR3nt
TRBV15	TRBD1	NA	TRBJ1-5	CATSRDHLYGRGTGQPQHF	TGTGCCACCAGCAGAGATCATCTTTACGGCAGGGGGACGGGTCAGCCCCAGCATTTT
TRBV25-1	NA	few	TRBJ1-4	CASSGRETTNEKLFF	TGTGCCAGCAGTGGGAGGGAGACAACTAATGAAAAACTGTTTTTT
TRBV5-6	TRBD2	NA	TRBJ2-5	CASSRHSGRAETQYF	TGTGCCAGCAGCCGCCATAGCGGGAGGGCAGAGACCCAGTACTTC
TRBV12-5	NA	NA	TRBJ1-1	CASGLRYQGTEAFF	TGTGCTAGTGGTTTGCGGTACCAGGGGACTGAAGCTTTCTTT
TRBV19	NA	once	TRBJ1-5	CASGTKAANQPQHF	TGTGCCAGTGGTACTAAGGCGGCCAATCAGCCCCAGCATTTT
TRBV4-3	TRBD2	NA	TRBJ2-7	CASSQDALAGYEQYF	TGCGCCAGCAGCCAAGATGCGCTAGCGGGATACGAGCAGTACTTC
TRBV6-5	NA	NA	TRBJ2-3	CASTPRTNLYTQYF	TGTGCCAGCACCCCCCGGACAAACCTTTATACGCAGTATTTT
TRBV30	TRBD1	NA	TRBJ2-5	CAWSVQGIQETQYF	TGTGCCTGGAGTGTACAGGGGATCCAAGAGACCCAGTACTTC
TRBV10-2	NA	NA	TRBJ2-7	CASTEGTYEQYF	TGCGCCAGCACGGAGGGGACCTACGAGCAGTACTTC
TRBV30	TRBD2	NA	TRBJ2-3	CAWSSHWTSGIKSSTDTQYF	TGTGCCTGGAGTTCTCATTGGACTAGCGGGATTAAATCTAGCACAGATACGCAGTATTTT
TRBV28	TRBD2	NA	TRBJ2-7	CASSRIGTSGSPYEQYF	TGTGCCAGCAGTCGTATTGGGACTAGCGGGAGTCCCTACGAGCAGTACTTC
TRBV7-9	TRBD1	NA	TRBJ2-7	CASSPPGTGLTEQYF	TGTGCCAGCAGCCCGCCCGGGACAGGGTTAACCGAGCAGTACTTC
TRBV5-1	TRBD2	NA	TRBJ2-5	CASSFNSGTKRETQYF	TGCGCCAGCAGCTTCAACTCTGGGACTAAGCGGGAGACCCAGTACTTC
TRBV28	TRBD1	few	TRBJ1-4	CASSLEGARSEKLFF	TGTGCCAGCAGTTTGGAGGGGGCAAGGAGTGAAAAACTGTTTTTT
TRBV27	TRBD2	NA	TRBJ2-7	CASTPASGGKQYF	TGTGCCAGCACCCCCGCTAGCGGTGGGAAGCAGTACTTC
TRBV5-1	TRBD1	few	TRBJ2-7	CASSLDGTGVGSYEQYF	TGCGCCAGCAGCTTGGATGGGACAGGGGTGGGCTCCTACGAGCAGTACTTC
TRBV4-1	TRBD1	NA	TRBJ2-2	CASSNNSKGALGVGELFF	TGCGCCAGCAGCAACAACTCGAAGGGGGCGCTGGGCGTCGGGGAGCTGTTTTTT
TRBV28	NA	NA	TRBJ2-7	CASSSKTGTSYEQYF	TGTGCCAGCAGTTCAAAAACAGGAACCTCCTACGAGCAGTACTTC
TRBV4-1	TRBD1	NA	TRBJ1-1	CASSQVQGTGGDMNTEAFF	TGCGCCAGCAGCCAAGTACAAGGGACAGGGGGCGATATGAACACTGAAGCTTTCTTT
TRBV27	TRBD2	NA	TRBJ2-7	CASRRRASGRAYEQYF	TGTGCCAGCAGAAGGAGGGCTAGCGGGAGGGCCTACGAGCAGTACTTC
TRBV28	TRBD2	NA	TRBJ2-3	CASSSSHPRLAGNQSASTDTQYF	TGTGCCAGCAGTTCCTCCCATCCACGACTAGCGGGTAACCAGTCGGCTAGCACAGATACGCAGTATTTT
TRBV18	NA	few	TRBJ2-7	CASSPLKNSDEQYF	TGTGCCAGCTCACCACTCAAGAACTCCGACGAGCAGTACTTC
TRBV25-1	NA	NA	TRBJ2-7	CASKGDKSYEQYF	TGTGCCAGCAAGGGAGACAAGTCCTACGAGCAGTACTTC
TRBV29-1	TRBD1	NA	TRBJ1-4	CSVADDTHRGKLFF	TGCAGCGTTGCCGACGACACACACAGGGGAAAACTGTTTTTT
TRBV5-1	NA	NA	TRBJ2-7	CASSPSGVKGYEQYF	TGCGCCAGCAGCCCGAGTGGGGTAAAGGGGTACGAGCAGTACTTC
TRBV6-4	TRBD1	few	TRBJ1-1	CASTDRVRGTEAFF	TGTGCCAGCACCGACAGGGTAAGAGGCACTGAAGCTTTCTTT
TRBV19	TRBD1	NA	TRBJ1-2	CASSRPAGQANYGYTF	TGTGCCAGTAGCCGCCCCGCGGGACAGGCTAACTATGGCTACACCTTC
TRBV6-5	NA	NA	TRBJ2-2	CAVGEANTGELFF	TGTGCCGTGGGGGAGGCGAACACCGGGGAGCTGTTTTTT
TRBV10-1	TRBD2	NA	TRBJ2-7	CASRGTSYSYEQYF	TGCGCCAGCAGGGGGACTAGTTACTCCTACGAGCAGTACTTC
TRBV4-3	TRBD1	NA	TRBJ2-6	CASGPGTGMSGANVLTF	TGCGCCAGCGGCCCAGGGACAGGGATGTCCGGGGCCAACGTCCTGACTTTC
TRBV5-6	TRBD1	NA	TRBJ2-7	CASSLTDRVDEQYF	TGTGCCAGCAGCTTGACGGACAGGGTCGACGAGCAGTACTTC
TRBV6-1	NA	NA	TRBJ2-7	CASSESNSSYEQYF	TGTGCCAGCAGTGAATCTAACAGCTCCTACGAGCAGTACTTC
TRBV5-4	NA	NA	TRBJ1-1	CASSSGPLNTEAFF	TGTGCCAGCAGCTCGGGTCCCTTGAACACTGAAGCTTTCTTT
TRBV7-8	NA	NA	TRBJ2-5	CASRPVLQETQYF	TGTGCCAGCAGACCGGTCCTCCAAGAGACCCAGTACTTC
TRBV7-2	TRBD2	NA	TRBJ2-6	CASSLSREGISGANVLTF	TGTGCCAGCAGCTTAAGTCGGGAGGGGATATCTGGGGCCAACGTCCTGACTTTC
TRBV27	TRBD1	NA	TRBJ2-7	CASSLPGQGSYEQYF	TGTGCCAGCAGTCTCCCGGGACAGGGGTCCTACGAGCAGTACTTC
TRBV9	TRBD2	few	TRBJ2-7	CASSVGVSGPSYEQYF	TGTGCCAGCAGCGTAGGGGTTAGCGGGCCCTCCTACGAGCAGTACTTC
TRBV11-2	NA	NA	TRBJ2-1	CASSRAGMSGDEQFF	TGTGCCAGCAGCCGGGCGGGGATGTCGGGGGATGAGCAGTTCTTC
TRBV19	NA	NA	TRBJ2-2	CASIWRENTGELFF	TGTGCCAGTATCTGGCGGGAAAACACCGGGGAGCTGTTTTTT
TRBV27	NA	NA	TRBJ2-1	CASSPSAARNEQFF	TGTGCCAGCAGTCCATCCGCTGCGCGCAATGAGCAGTTCTTC
TRBV28	TRBD1	NA	TRBJ1-2	CASSFWDRGYYGYTF	TGTGCCAGCAGTTTCTGGGACAGGGGATACTATGGCTACACCTTC
TRBV13	NA	NA	TRBJ2-7	CASSPGTPAYEQYF	TGTGCCAGCAGCCCCGGGACACCCGCCTACGAGCAGTACTTC
TRBV7-9	NA	NA	TRBJ1-2	CASSFSAGKGQGDGYTF	TGTGCCAGCAGCTTTTCTGCGGGAAAGGGGCAGGGAGATGGCTACACCTTC
TRBV12-5	NA	NA	TRBJ1-5	CASGNTGFSGNQPQHF	TGTGCTAGTGGAAATACGGGATTCTCTGGCAATCAGCCCCAGCATTTT